These T cell receptor beta chains were read from a single sample in a study of cytomegalovirus exposure and HLA in healthy donors. Clones were read by immunoSEQ multiplex PCR, and TCRdb kept only the in-frame ones, dropping some. The sample contains about 130,000 clones, 65% to 85% of which appear only once. The sample consisted of PBMCs. These TCRs come from a boy aged 5-17 years in good health and CMV-seronegative. CDR3s leave out the opening cysteine and the closing phenylalanine or tryptophan. Fields, in order: V gene, J gene, CDR3 protein.

V: TRBV15
J: TRBJ1-5
CDR3: ATSRTRGGYSNQPQH

V: TRBV4-1
J: TRBJ2-3
CDR3: ASGGGGTTDTQY

V: TRBV4-1
J: TRBJ2-7
CDR3: ASSQKDYSYEQY

V: TRBV9
J: TRBJ1-1
CDR3: ASSVDGGSEAF

V: TRBV29-1
J: TRBJ2-7
CDR3: SARDSTYEQY

V: TRBV4-1
J: TRBJ2-7
CDR3: ASSPSGGGRGRSYEQY

V: TRBV4-1
J: TRBJ1-4
CDR3: ASSQETGWGEKLF

V: TRBV6-1
J: TRBJ2-7
CDR3: ASTLARTWEQY

V: TRBV7-3
J: TRBJ2-7
CDR3: ASSPMGGSDTSEQY

V: TRBV11-2
J: TRBJ2-7
CDR3: ASSLARGLVPEQY

V: TRBV27
J: TRBJ2-4
CDR3: ASSFGRRGAKNIQY

V: TRBV7-2
J: TRBJ1-2
CDR3: ASSSGGRNYGYT

V: TRBV2
J: TRBJ2-1
CDR3: ASSDPGDAPEQF

V: TRBV15
J: TRBJ1-5
CDR3: ATSSAGGQPQH

V: TRBV7-2
J: TRBJ2-7
CDR3: ASSFSGANYEQY

V: TRBV9
J: TRBJ1-5
CDR3: ASSVDRGNQPQH

V: TRBV28
J: TRBJ1-5
CDR3: ASSLSTAQPQH

V: TRBV30
J: TRBJ2-5
CDR3: AWSPRTSGRGETQY

V: TRBV27
J: TRBJ1-6
CDR3: ASTLSGTANSPLH